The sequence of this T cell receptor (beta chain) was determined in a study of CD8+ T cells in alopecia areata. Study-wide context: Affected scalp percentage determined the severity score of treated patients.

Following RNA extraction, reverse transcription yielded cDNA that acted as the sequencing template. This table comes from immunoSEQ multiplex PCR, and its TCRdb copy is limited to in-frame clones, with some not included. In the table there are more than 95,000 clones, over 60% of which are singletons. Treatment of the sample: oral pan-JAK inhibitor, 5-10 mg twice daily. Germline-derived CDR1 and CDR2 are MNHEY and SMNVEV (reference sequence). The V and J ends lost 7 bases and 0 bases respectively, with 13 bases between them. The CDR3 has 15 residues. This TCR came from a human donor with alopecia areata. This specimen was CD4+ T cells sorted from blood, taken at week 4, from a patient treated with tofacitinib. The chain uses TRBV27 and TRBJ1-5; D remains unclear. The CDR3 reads CASKLERYSNQPQHF. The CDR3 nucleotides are TGTGCCAGCAAATTGGAGCGTTATAGCAATCAGCCCCAGCATTTT.